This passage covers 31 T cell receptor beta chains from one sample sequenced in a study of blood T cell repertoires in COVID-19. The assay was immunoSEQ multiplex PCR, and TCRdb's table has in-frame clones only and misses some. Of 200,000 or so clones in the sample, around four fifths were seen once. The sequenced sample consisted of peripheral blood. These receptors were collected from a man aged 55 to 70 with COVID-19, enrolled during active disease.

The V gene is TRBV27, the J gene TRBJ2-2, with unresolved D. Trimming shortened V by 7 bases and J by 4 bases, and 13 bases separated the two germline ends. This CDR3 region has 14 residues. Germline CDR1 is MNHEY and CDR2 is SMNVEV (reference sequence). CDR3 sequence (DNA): TGTGCCAGCACGTCGACAATCCGCACCGGGGAGCTGTTTTTT. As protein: CASTSTIRTGELFF.

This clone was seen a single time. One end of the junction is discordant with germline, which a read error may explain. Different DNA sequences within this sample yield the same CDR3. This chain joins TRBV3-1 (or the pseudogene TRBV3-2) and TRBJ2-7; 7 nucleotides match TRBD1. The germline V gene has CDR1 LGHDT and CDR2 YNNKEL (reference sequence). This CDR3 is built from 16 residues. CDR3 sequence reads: CASSPKGANSPYEQYF. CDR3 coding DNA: TGTGCCAGCAGCCCCAAGGGGGCCAATAGTCCCTACGAGCAGTATTTC.

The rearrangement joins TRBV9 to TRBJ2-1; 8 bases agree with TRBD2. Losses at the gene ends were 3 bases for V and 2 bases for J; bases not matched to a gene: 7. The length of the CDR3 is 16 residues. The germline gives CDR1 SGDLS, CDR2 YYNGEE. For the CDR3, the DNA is TGTGCCAGCAGCGGGTTAGCGGGGCCCCCCTACAATGAGCAGTTCTTC. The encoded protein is CASSGLAGPPYNEQFF.

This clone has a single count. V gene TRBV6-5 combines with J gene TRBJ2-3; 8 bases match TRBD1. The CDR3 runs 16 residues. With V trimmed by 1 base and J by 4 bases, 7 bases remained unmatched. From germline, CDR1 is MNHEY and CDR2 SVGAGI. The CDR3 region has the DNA TGTGCCAGCAGTTACTTCGGACAGGGAGAATCAGATACGCAGTATTTT. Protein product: CASSYFGQGESDTQYF.

This CDR3 reads CASSSGQNNSPLHF. The CDR3 nucleotides read TGCGCCAGCAGCTCCGGACAGAATAATTCACCCCTCCACTTT. The chain is built from TRBV5-1 and TRBJ1-6, with D possibly being TRBD1 (6 bases). Germline V gene sequence: CDR1 SGHRS, CDR2 YFSETQ. V was pared by 3 bases and J by 5 bases, with 9 bases between. This CDR3 has 14 amino acids.

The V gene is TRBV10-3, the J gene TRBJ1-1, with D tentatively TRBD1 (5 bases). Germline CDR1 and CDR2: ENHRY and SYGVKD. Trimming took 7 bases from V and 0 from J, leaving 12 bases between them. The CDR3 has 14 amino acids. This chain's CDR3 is CAIKDNSLNTEAFF. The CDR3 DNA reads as TGTGCCATCAAGGACAACTCTCTGAACACTGAAGCTTTCTTT.

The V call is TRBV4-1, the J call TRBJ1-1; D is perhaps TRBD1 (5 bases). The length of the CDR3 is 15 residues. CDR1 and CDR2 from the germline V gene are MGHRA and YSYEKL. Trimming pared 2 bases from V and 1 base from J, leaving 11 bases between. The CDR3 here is CASSQKTTGNTEAFF. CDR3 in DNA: TGCGCCAGCAGCCAAAAAACTACAGGGAACACTGAAGCTTTCTTT.

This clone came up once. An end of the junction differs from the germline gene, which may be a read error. The CDR3 loop is CASSSGQKNTEAFF. The CDR3 region has the DNA TGTGCCAGCAGCTCAGGACAAAAGAACACTGAAGCTTTTTTT. V and J are TRBV7-9 and TRBJ1-1; D possibly corresponds to TRBD1 (5 bases). The CDR3 extends over 14 amino acids. The germline V gene has CDR1 SEHNR and CDR2 FQNEAQ (reference sequence). Complete variable domain (other parts from reference TRBV7-9 and TRBJ1-1): DTGVSQNPRHKITKRGQNVTFRCDPISEHNRLYWYRQTLGQGPEFLTYFQNEAQLEKSRLLSDRFSAERPKGSFSTLEIQRTEQGDSAMYLCASSSGQKNTEAFFGQGTRLTVV.

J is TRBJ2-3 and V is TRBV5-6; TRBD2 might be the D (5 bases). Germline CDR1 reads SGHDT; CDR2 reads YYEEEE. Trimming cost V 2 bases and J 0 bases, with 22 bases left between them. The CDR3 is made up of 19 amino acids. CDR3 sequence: CASSLTVLLGVTSTDTQYF. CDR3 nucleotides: TGTGCCAGCAGCTTAACCGTCCTCCTCGGGGTTACTAGCACAGATACGCAGTATTTT. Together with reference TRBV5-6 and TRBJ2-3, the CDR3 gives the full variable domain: DAGVTQSPTHLIKTRGQQVTLRCSPKSGHDTVSWYQQALGQGPQFIFQYYEEEERQRGNFPDRFSGHQFPNYSSELNVNALLLGDSALYLCASSLTVLLGVTSTDTQYFGPGTRLTVL.

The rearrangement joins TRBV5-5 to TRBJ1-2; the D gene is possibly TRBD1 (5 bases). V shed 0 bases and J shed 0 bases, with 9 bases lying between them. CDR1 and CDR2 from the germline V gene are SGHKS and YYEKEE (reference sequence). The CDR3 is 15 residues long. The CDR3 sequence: CASSLVGGSNYGYTF. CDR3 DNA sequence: TGTGCCAGCAGCTTGGTCGGGGGATCTAACTATGGCTACACCTTC.

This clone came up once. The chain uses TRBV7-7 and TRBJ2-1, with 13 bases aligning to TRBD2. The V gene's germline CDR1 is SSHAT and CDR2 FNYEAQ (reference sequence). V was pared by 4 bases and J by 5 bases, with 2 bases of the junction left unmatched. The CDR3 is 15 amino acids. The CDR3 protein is CASSSGTSGNNEQFF. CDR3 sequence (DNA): TGTGCCAGCAGCTCCGGGACTAGCGGGAACAATGAGCAGTTCTTC.

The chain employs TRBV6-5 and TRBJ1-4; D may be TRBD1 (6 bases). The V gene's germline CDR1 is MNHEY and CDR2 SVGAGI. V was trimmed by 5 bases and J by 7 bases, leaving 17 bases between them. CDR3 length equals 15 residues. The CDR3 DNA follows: TGTGCCAGCAGTATAACAGGGAATCGGGGTGAAAAACTGTTTTTT. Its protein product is CASSITGNRGEKLFF.

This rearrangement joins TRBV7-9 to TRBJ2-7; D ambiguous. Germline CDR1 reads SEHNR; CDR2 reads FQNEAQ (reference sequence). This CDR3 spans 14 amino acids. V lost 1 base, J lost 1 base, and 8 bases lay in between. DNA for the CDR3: TGTGCCAGCAGCTTAGGCAGATTATCCTACGAGCAGTACTTC. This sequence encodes CASSLGRLSYEQYF.

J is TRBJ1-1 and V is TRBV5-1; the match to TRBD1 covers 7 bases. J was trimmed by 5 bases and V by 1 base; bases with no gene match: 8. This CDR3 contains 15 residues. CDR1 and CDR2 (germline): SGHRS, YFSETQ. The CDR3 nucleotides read TGCGCCAGCAGCTTGAATCAGGGGGTCAATACTGAAGCTTTCTTT. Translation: CASSLNQGVNTEAFF. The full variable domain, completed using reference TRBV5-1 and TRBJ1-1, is KAGVTQTPRYLIKTRGQQVTLSCSPISGHRSVSWYQQTPGQGLQFLFEYFSETQRNKGNFPGRFSGRQFSNSRSEMNVSTLELGDSALYLCASSLNQGVNTEAFFGQGTRLTVV.

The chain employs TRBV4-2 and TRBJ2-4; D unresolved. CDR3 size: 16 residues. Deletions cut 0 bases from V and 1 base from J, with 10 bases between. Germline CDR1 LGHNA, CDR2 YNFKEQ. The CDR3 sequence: CASSQDWQAAKNIQYF. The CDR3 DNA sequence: TGTGCCAGCAGCCAAGACTGGCAGGCGGCCAAAAACATTCAGTACTTC.

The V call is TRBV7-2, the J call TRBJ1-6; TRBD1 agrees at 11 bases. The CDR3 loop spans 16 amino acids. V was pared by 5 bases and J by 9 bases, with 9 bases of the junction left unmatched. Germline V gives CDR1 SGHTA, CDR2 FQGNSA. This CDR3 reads CASSQAPGQGGSPLHF. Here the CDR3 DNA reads TGTGCCAGCAGCCAAGCTCCGGGACAGGGGGGTTCACCCCTCCACTTT. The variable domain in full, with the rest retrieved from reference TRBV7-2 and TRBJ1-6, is GAGVSQSPSNKVTEKGKDVELRCDPISGHTALYWYRQSLGQGLEFLIYFQGNSAPDKSGLPSDRFSAERTGGSVSTLTIQRTQQEDSAVYLCASSQAPGQGGSPLHFGNGTRLTVT.

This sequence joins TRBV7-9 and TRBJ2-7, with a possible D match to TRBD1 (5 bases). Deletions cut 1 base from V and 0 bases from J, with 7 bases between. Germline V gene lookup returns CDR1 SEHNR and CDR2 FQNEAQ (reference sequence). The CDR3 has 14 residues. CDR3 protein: CASSLGRDSYEQYF. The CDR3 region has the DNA TGTGCCAGCAGCTTAGGCAGGGACTCCTACGAGCAGTACTTC. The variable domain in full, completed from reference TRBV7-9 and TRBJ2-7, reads DTGVSQNPRHKITKRGQNVTFRCDPISEHNRLYWYRQTLGQGPEFLTYFQNEAQLEKSRLLSDRFSAERPKGSFSTLEIQRTEQGDSAMYLCASSLGRDSYEQYFGPGTRLTVT.

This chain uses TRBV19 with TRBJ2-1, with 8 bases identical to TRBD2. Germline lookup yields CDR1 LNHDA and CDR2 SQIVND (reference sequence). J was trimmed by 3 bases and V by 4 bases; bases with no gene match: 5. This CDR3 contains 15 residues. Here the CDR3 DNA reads TGTGCCAGTAGTACGACCGGGACTAGCTACAATGAGCAGTTCTTC. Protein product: CASSTTGTSYNEQFF.

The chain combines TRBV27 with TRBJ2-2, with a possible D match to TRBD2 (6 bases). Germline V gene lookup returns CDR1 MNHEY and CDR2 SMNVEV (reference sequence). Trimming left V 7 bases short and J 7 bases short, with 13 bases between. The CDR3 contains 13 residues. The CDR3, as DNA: TGTGCCAGCACTTCGGGAGTTCTCGGGGAGCTGTTTTTT. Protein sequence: CASTSGVLGELFF.

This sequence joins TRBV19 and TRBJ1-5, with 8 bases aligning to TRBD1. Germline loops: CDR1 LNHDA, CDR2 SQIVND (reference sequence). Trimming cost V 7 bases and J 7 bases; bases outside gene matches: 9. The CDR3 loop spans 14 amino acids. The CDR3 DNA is TGTGCCAGTAATTCCCAGGGGACAGGCCAGCCCCAGCATTTT. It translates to CASNSQGTGQPQHF.

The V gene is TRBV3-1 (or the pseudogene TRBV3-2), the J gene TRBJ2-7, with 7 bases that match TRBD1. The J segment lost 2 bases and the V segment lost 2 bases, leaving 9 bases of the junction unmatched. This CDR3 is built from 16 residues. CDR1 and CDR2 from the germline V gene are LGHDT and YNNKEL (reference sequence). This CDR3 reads CASSQRTGVLAYEQYF. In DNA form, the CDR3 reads TGTGCCAGCAGCCAAAGGACAGGCGTCTTAGCCTACGAGCAGTACTTC.

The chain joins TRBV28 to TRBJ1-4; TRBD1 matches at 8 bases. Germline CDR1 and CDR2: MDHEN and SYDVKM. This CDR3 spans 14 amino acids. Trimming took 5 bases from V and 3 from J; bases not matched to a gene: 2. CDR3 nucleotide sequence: TGTGCCAGCAGTCCGGGACAGGCTAATGAAAAACTGTTTTTT. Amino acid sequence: CASSPGQANEKLFF. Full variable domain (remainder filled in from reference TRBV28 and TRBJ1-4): DVKVTQSSRYLVKRTGEKVFLECVQDMDHENMFWYRQDPGLGLRLIYFSYDVKMKEKGDIPEGYSVSREKKERFSLILESASTNQTSMYLCASSPGQANEKLFFGSGTQLSVL.

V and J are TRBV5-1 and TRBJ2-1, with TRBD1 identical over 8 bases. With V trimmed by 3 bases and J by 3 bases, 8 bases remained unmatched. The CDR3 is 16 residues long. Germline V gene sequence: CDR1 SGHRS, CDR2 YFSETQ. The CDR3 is CASSSYQGTGYNEQFF. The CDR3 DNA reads TGCGCCAGCAGCTCGTACCAAGGGACAGGCTACAATGAGCAGTTCTTC. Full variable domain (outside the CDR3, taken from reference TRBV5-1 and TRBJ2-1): KAGVTQTPRYLIKTRGQQVTLSCSPISGHRSVSWYQQTPGQGLQFLFEYFSETQRNKGNFPGRFSGRQFSNSRSEMNVSTLELGDSALYLCASSSYQGTGYNEQFFGPGTRLTVL.

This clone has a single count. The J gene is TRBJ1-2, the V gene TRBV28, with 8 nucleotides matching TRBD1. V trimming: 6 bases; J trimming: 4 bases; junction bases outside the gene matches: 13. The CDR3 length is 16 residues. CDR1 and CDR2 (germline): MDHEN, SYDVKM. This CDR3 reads CASSLSGGQGPYGYTF. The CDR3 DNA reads TGTGCCAGCAGCCTCTCCGGTGGACAGGGCCCCTATGGCTACACCTTC.

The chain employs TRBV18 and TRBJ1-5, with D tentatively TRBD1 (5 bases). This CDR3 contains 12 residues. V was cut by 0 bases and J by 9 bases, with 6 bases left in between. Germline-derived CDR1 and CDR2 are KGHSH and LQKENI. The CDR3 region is CASSPPTGPQHF. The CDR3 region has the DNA TGTGCCAGCTCACCACCTACAGGGCCCCAGCATTTT.

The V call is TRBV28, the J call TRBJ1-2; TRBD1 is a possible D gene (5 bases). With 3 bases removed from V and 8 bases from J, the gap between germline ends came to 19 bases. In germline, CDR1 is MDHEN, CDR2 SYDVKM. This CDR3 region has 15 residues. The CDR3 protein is CASSFQGGVSGGYTF. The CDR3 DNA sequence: TGTGCCAGCAGTTTCCAGGGCGGCGTCAGTGGAGGCTACACCTTC.

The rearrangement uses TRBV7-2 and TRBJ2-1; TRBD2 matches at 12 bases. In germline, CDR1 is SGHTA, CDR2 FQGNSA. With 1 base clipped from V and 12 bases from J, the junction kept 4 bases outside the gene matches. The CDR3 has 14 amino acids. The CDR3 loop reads CASSLESSGRVQFF. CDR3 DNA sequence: TGTGCCAGCAGCTTAGAGTCTAGCGGGAGGGTGCAGTTCTTC. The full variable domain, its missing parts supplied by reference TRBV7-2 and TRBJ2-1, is GAGVSQSPSNKVTEKGKDVELRCDPISGHTALYWYRQSLGQGLEFLIYFQGNSAPDKSGLPSDRFSAERTGGSVSTLTIQRTQQEDSAVYLCASSLESSGRVQFFGPGTRLTVL.

The DNA of the CDR3 is TGTGCCATGGGGGGGCAGTTGAACACTGAAGCTTTCTTT. Its translation: CAMGGQLNTEAFF. The rearrangement uses TRBV10-3 and TRBJ1-1; the D gene is possibly TRBD1 (6 bases). CDR3 size: 13 residues. V was cut by 9 bases and J by 0 bases, with 11 bases left in between. Germline V gene data show CDR1 as ENHRY and CDR2 as SYGVKD.

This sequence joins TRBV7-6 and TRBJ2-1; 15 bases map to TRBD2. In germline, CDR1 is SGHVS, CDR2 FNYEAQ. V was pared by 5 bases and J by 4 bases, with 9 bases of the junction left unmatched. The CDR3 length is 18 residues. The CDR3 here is CASSQTVGLAGGYNEQFF. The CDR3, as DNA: TGTGCCAGCAGCCAGACGGTGGGACTAGCGGGAGGTTACAATGAGCAGTTCTTC.

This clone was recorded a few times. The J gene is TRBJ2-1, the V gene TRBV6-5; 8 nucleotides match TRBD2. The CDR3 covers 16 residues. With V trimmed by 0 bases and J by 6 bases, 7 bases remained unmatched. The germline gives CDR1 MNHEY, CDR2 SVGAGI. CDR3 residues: CASSYSVAGGRNEQFF. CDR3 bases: TGTGCCAGCAGTTACTCGGTCGCGGGAGGTCGCAATGAGCAGTTCTTC.

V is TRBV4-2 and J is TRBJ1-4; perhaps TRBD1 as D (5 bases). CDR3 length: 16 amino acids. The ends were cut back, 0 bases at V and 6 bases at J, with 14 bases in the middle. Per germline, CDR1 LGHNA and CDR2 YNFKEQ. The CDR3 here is CASSQDLRGLDEKLFF. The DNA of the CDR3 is TGTGCCAGCAGCCAAGATTTACGGGGACTCGATGAAAAACTGTTTTTT.